The 12 T cell receptor beta chains below were found in one sample sequenced in a study of CD8 T cells in ankylosing spondylitis. Findings of the study overall: Typical of ankylosing spondylitis blood, it appeared, was a TCR beta motif of 7 or 8 highly homologous variants.

No antigen has been assigned to these receptors. MiXCR, run by TCRdb on the 5' RACE reads, gives a single entry per CDR3 protein. The sample lists some 840,000 distinct CDR3 sequences, 12% occurring once. Sequencing was carried out using blood, either unsorted or a sorted T cell fraction (not recorded which). The receptors were sampled from a male donor with ankylosing spondylitis.

This clonotype was detected a few times. J is TRBJ2-4 and V is TRBV20-1, with 9 bases identical to TRBD1. The CDR3 is 13 amino acids. Germline trimming cut 5 bases from V and 8 bases from J; bases unmatched to any gene: 7. CDR1 is DFQATT and CDR2 is SNEGSKA in the germline V gene (reference sequence). CDR3 DNA: TGCAGTGCTCCCGACAGGGGGGAGGACATTCAGTACTTC. This translates into CSAPDRGEDIQYF.

This clonotype was found a few times. V gene TRBV4-3 combines with J gene TRBJ1-4; the match to TRBD1 covers 9 bases. The germline V gene encodes CDR1 LGHNA and CDR2 YSLEER. The ends lost 3 bases at V and 7 bases at J; junction bases unmatched: 9. The CDR3 contains 16 residues. The CDR3 DNA follows: TGCGCCAGCAGCCATAGACCCGGGACAGGGAGTGAAAAACTGTTTTTT. This codes for CASSHRPGTGSEKLFF.

The J gene is TRBJ1-6, the V gene TRBV5-1; 10 bases are shared with TRBD1. The length of the CDR3 is 16 residues. The ends lost 1 base at V and 9 bases at J; junction bases unmatched: 7. Looked up from germline, CDR1 is SGHRS and CDR2 is YFSETQ. CDR3 DNA: TGCGCCAGCAGCTTGTACCCTGACAGGGGGCTTTCACCCCTCCACTTT. It specifies CASSLYPDRGLSPLHF.

The V call is TRBV7-9, the J call TRBJ2-2; 8 bases align to TRBD1. V dropped 3 bases and J dropped 4; count of bases not matched to a gene: 7. The germline gives CDR1 SEHNR, CDR2 FQNEAQ (reference sequence). The CDR3 loop spans 16 amino acids. The CDR3 DNA reads as TGTGCCAGCAGCTTGGGCGACAGGGGCAGCACCGGGGAGCTGTTTTTT. Encoded protein: CASSLGDRGSTGELFF.

This clonotype was seen many times. The V gene is TRBV5-6, the J gene TRBJ2-3; 13 bases are shared with TRBD2. The CDR3 length is 17 residues. The V segment lost 3 bases and the J segment 4 bases; nucleotides outside the gene matches: 8. Germline CDR1 SGHDT, CDR2 YYEEEE. The CDR3 protein is CASSYIRTSGGSDTQYF. DNA for the CDR3: TGTGCCAGCAGCTACATCCGGACTAGCGGGGGCTCAGATACGCAGTATTTT.

This sequence joins TRBV20-1 and TRBJ1-3, with TRBD1 matching over 10 bases. V was pared by 5 bases and J by 4 bases, with 11 bases of the junction left unmatched. Germline V gene sequence: CDR1 DFQATT, CDR2 SNEGSKA (reference sequence). This CDR3 is 16 amino acids long. The CDR3 DNA is TGCAGTGCTGGGGACCGGGACAGGGGATTCGGAAACACCATATATTTT. As protein: CSAGDRDRGFGNTIYF.

This clonotype came up a few times. The V gene is TRBV10-3, the J gene TRBJ1-5; 9 bases line up with TRBD1. Germline trimming cut 11 bases from V and 0 bases from J; bases unmatched to any gene: 14. Germline V lookup: CDR1 ENHRY, CDR2 SYGVKD. The CDR3 sequence is 17 residues long. The DNA for the CDR3 is TGTGCCGGGGGAAGGGGGACAGGGCGTTATAGCAATCAGCCCCAGCATTTT. This gives the protein CAGGRGTGRYSNQPQHF.

Details on this clonotype: This could be a read error, since a much larger clone is one nucleotide away. The rearrangement links TRBV20-1 to TRBJ2-1; weak D call: TRBD2 (5 bases). Germline loops: CDR1 DFQATT, CDR2 SNEGSKA (reference sequence). There are 14 residues in the CDR3. CDR3 sequence: CGGLATRAVNEQFF. CDR3 bases: TGCGGTGGACTTGCGACAAGAGCGGTCAATGAGCAGTTCTTC.

In its sample, this clonotype was seen a few times. The gene calls are TRBV6-1 and TRBJ2-7; tentatively, D is TRBD1 (5 bases). CDR3 length: 16 residues. V lost 5 bases and J lost 3, with 20 bases in between. CDR1 MNHNS and CDR2 SASEGT come from the germline V gene. The CDR3 region is CASSPITGFKLYEQYF. The CDR3 coding sequence is TGTGCCAGCAGTCCCATCACAGGCTTCAAGCTCTACGAGCAGTACTTC.

This clonotype was counted many times. The rearrangement uses TRBV7-2 and TRBJ1-3; D unclear. This CDR3 spans 13 amino acids. Trimming cost V 8 bases and J 0 bases, with 8 bases left between them. CDR1 SGHTA and CDR2 FQGNSA come from the germline V gene. The chain's CDR3 is CASGLPSGNTIYF. The CDR3 region has the DNA TGTGCCAGCGGACTACCCTCTGGAAACACCATATATTTT.

This clonotype has more than one count but fewer than ten. Germline and junction disagree at one end, which may indicate a read error. The V and J genes are TRBV6-1 and TRBJ2-6, with TRBD2 as a possible D gene (7 bases). Germline CDR1 reads MNHNS; CDR2 reads SASEGT. The CDR3 sequence is 13 residues long. The CDR3 spells CASAGRGASVLTF. DNA of the CDR3: TGTGCCAGCGCGGGCCGGGGGGCCAGCGTCCTGACTTTC.

This chain uses TRBV20-1 with TRBJ1-4, with D uncertain. The CDR3 spans 19 residues. Germline CDR1 is DFQATT and CDR2 is SNEGSKA (reference sequence). V was pared by 0 bases and J by 4 bases, with 24 bases between. The CDR3 bases are TGCAGTGCTAGAGATTTTTTGGCTCAGATAAGTTTTCTTAATGAAAAACTGTTTTTT. Translation gives CSARDFLAQISFLNEKLFF.